This is a list of T cell receptor beta chains from one sample in a study of vaccination and CD4 T cells after COVID-19. TCRdb ran MiXCR on the PCR reads and lists one entry per CDR3 protein. The profile shows about 18,000 distinct CDR3 sequences, 45% of them singletons. Their recognized antigens are unknown. The sequenced sample was CD4+ T cells from blood, cultured in vitro, obtained before SARS-CoV-2 vaccination. The receptors shown here come from a human donor who received a COVID-19 vaccine. Each CDR3 is given without its conserved first and last residue.

TRBV2	ASSERRVLNTEAF
TRBV6-1	ASSVAGGDRGYT
TRBV7-3	ASSLIAGNTEAF
TRBV7-2	ASSLDGGRGDTQY
TRBV5-1	ASSFAGRTDTQY
TRBV20-1	SARDLAGGYNEQF
TRBV10-3	AIREGQGARNYGYT
TRBV7-2	ASSLEYRQETQY
TRBV7-9	ASSFQGPTNEKLF
TRBV7-9	ASSPSGQERIYGYT
TRBV2	ASSEVRAGYGYT
TRBV4-1	ASSLERYGEQY
TRBV29-1	SVEEGANSYEQY
TRBV30	AWSPPSPSSNQPQH
TRBV24-1	ATSVLGQGNEQF
TRBV21-1	ASGLAGAVTDTQY
TRBV7-9	ASSRQGAYEQY
TRBV29-1	SARQGAYEQY
TRBV28	ASSFPLIPGQRSYEQY
TRBV6-1	ASRPAGQGTDTQY
TRBV19	ASSITSGSYEQY
TRBV20-1	SARLTGNYGYT
TRBV7-2	ASSLVGTGGDQPQH
TRBV10-1	ASSESLGLTDTQY
TRBV7-3	ASSLGGARGYT
TRBV4-1	ASSQVGQVYGYT
TRBV6-5	ASSSDRNQPQH
TRBV2	ASSEYAGGTEAF
TRBV6-1	ASAGGQAQETQY
TRBV24-1	ATSDPRQGAGWDNEQF
TRBV19	ASNRWASHTDTQY
TRBV4-1	ASSSGTLDQPQH
TRBV12-5	ASGAAAGQY
TRBV4-1	ASSRPGQGAGEQY
TRBV6-5	ASSYPVGTEAF